Sequencing of this T cell receptor (beta chain) was carried out in a study of immune evolution from preneoplasia to lung adenocarcinoma. Germline lookup yields CDR1 SGHRS and CDR2 YFSETQ. V lost 0 bases to trimming and J lost 4 bases, with 10 bases between them. The CDR3 runs 14 residues. General study points: KRAS-mutant nodules had the highest T cell clonality. Later-stage lesions appeared to have more T cells, more diversity, less clonality.

The method was immunoSEQ multiplex PCR; TCRdb's version includes in-frame clones alone and lacks a portion of them. The table includes 4,900 or so clones, approximately 91% detected once. As concerns this clone: Its antigen is unknown.

The sequence was obtained from a person between 70 and 80 years old with lung adenocarcinoma. Sequenced: FFPE atypical adenomatous hyperplasia tissue from the lung. Described subset: atypical adenomatous hyperplasia (AAH), lung preneoplasia. The rearrangement links TRBV5-1 to TRBJ2-5; D possibly corresponds to TRBD2 (6 bases). The CDR3 DNA reads TGCGCCAGCAGCTTGGTTGGGGGGACAGAGACCCAGTACTTC. It specifies CASSLVGGTETQYF.